The sequence of this T cell receptor (beta chain) was determined in a study of cytomegalovirus exposure and HLA in healthy donors. For the study at large: Counted in an early data release were about 85 million unique TCRs from HLA-typed donors. Around 76% of 300 to 450 genotyped donors fell in the Caucasian-associated ancestry cluster.

Amplification used 60 Vbeta primers and 13 Jbeta primers. This table comes from immunoSEQ multiplex PCR, and its TCRdb copy is limited to in-frame clones, with some not included. This sample has 150,000 to 190,000 clones, with roughly four fifths found just once. The CDR3 has 15 residues. V was cut by 2 bases and J by 5 bases, with 16 bases left in between. Germline lookup yields CDR1 LNHDA and CDR2 SQIVND (reference sequence). The TCR was taken from a man aged 18-30 years in good health and CMV-seronegative. Specimen: PBMCs. V and J are TRBV19 and TRBJ2-7, with a weak D call TRBD1 (6 bases). CDR3 DNA sequence: TGTGCCAGTAGTATAAGGAACAGGGCAAGGAACGAGCAGTACTTC. This encodes CASSIRNRARNEQYF.